Described below is a single TCR beta chain sequence and its context. One end of the junction varies from germline; a read error may be responsible. The data belong to a study of blood T cells in healthy people across ages. Primed by a sample-barcoded 5' primer and a J-beta primer mix, a second PCR proceeded for 7 to 11 cycles. Via MiXCR, TCRdb re-called the 5' RACE reads, giving one row per CDR3 protein. The profile covers some 1.5 million distinct CDR3 sequences, with 25% to 30% appearing a single time and 7.7% taken by the ten largest. Germline V gene lookup returns CDR1 SGHTA and CDR2 FQGNSA. The CDR3 spans 13 residues. Each individual donor underwent a draw of about 9.9 milliliters of peripheral blood. Isolated per sample were at least 7 million PBMCs.

Sequencing was done on a sample of blood. The origin of this receptor is a woman in her twenties or thirties in good health. The chain has TRBV7-2 and TRBJ2-1; no clear D gene. CDR3 in amino acids: CACSPRRLAPQFF. CDR3 coding DNA: TGTGCCTGCAGCCCCAGACGACTCGCACCCCAGTTCTTC.